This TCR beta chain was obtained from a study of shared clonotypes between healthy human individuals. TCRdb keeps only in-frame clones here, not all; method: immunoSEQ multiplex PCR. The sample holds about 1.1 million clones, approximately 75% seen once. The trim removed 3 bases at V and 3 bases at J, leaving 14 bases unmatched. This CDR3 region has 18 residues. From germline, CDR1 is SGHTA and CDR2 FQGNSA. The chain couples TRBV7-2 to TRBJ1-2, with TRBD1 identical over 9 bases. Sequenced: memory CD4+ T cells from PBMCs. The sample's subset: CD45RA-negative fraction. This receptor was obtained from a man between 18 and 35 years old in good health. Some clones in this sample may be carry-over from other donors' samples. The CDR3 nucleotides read TGTGCCAGCAGCTTGGTCGGACAGGGGCCAGAACTAGACTATGGCTACACCTTC. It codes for CASSLVGQGPELDYGYTF.